This entry concerns a single T cell receptor (beta chain). This sample is part of a study of T cell changes during pregnancy in multiple sclerosis. The assay was immunoSEQ multiplex PCR, and TCRdb's table has in-frame clones only and misses some. The sample has around 64,000 clones, roughly 93% seen once. The sequence was obtained from a female donor with multiple sclerosis, enrolled in a pregnancy study. The material was CD8+ T cells from peripheral blood mononuclear cells, obtained in the third trimester of pregnancy.

Here the CDR3 DNA reads TGTGCCAGCAGTAGGACTAGCGGGCCCTACAATGAGCAGTTCTTC. Encoded protein: CASSRTSGPYNEQFF. The chain is built from TRBV6-1 and TRBJ2-1, with 11 positions matching TRBD2. CDR1 MNHNS and CDR2 SASEGT come from the germline V gene. This CDR3 has 15 amino acids. J was trimmed by 2 bases and V by 5 bases; bases with no gene match: 2.